Following are 23 T cell receptor beta chains from one sample sequenced in a study of T cells in Graves' hyperthyroidism and ophthalmopathy. Using RNA transcripts as the source, TCR beta CDR3 regions were amplified. The HTBI primer set drove a first-round RT-PCR of the TCR CDR3. TCRdb processed the multiplex PCR reads anew with MiXCR; each CDR3 protein has one entry. This sample has approximately 430,000 distinct CDR3 sequences; around 14% occur once, and the top ten carry roughly 14%. Material for sequencing was blood. These receptors were obtained from a woman under 30 with Graves' hyperthyroidism.

About this clonotype: Given a much more abundant clone one base away, this may be a read error. V is TRBV27 and J is TRBJ2-7, with 9 bases identical to TRBD1. The CDR3 has 15 amino acids. CDR1 and CDR2 from the germline V gene are MNHEY and SMNVEV (reference sequence). The CDR3 DNA follows: TGTGCCAGCAGTAGCCCCGGGACAGGGATCTACGTGCAGTACTTC. Protein: CASSSPGTGIYVQYF.

At least ten counts were recorded for this clonotype. V is TRBV11-2 and J is TRBJ2-5; D gene unclear. V lost 4 bases, J lost 2 bases, and 11 bases lay in between. The CDR3 contains 14 residues. The V gene's germline CDR1 is SGHAT and CDR2 FQNNGV. The CDR3 here is CASSSNRGQETQYF. The CDR3 DNA follows: TGTGCCAGCAGCTCCAACAGAGGACAAGAGACCCAGTACTTC.

The V call is TRBV20-1, the J call TRBJ2-1; the match to TRBD2 covers 8 bases. CDR1 is DFQATT, CDR2 SNEGSKA, per germline (reference sequence). Trimming removed 1 base from V and 0 bases from J; junction bases left unmatched: 2. The CDR3 totals 15 residues. CDR3 bases: TGCAGTGCTAGAGGGGGACTAGTCTCCTACAATGAGCAGTTCTTC. It yields the protein CSARGGLVSYNEQFF.

The table lists this clonotype with many counts. This chain joins TRBV18 and TRBJ2-3; the D is unclear. Trimming removed 4 bases at V and 4 bases at J, with 9 bases between. The CDR3 is made up of 13 amino acids. Germline V gives CDR1 KGHSH, CDR2 LQKENI. Written as DNA, the CDR3 is TGTGCCAGCTCACTATACATGGCAGATACGCAGTATTTT. Its translation: CASSLYMADTQYF. Filled out from reference TRBV18 and TRBJ2-3, the complete variable domain reads NAGVMQNPRHLVRRRGQEARLRCSPMKGHSHVYWYRQLPEEGLKFMVYLQKENIIDESGMPKERFSAEFPKEGPSILRIQQVVRGDSAAYFCASSLYMADTQYFGPGTRLTVL.

There are many counts of this clonotype. J is TRBJ1-6 and V is TRBV20-1; D gene ambiguous. Trimming pared 2 bases from V and 8 bases from J, leaving 13 bases between. The CDR3 extends over 14 amino acids. Looked up from germline, CDR1 is DFQATT and CDR2 is SNEGSKA (reference sequence). The CDR3, as DNA: TGCAGTGCTAGACAGGCTTCTGTTGATTCACCCCTCCACTTT. This codes for CSARQASVDSPLHF.

This clonotype has just a few counts. A read error may produce the germline difference seen at one junction end. The rearrangement joins TRBV4-1 to TRBJ2-2; 8 nucleotides agree with TRBD1. The germline V gene encodes CDR1 MGHRA and CDR2 YSYEKL. CDR3 length equals 15 residues. For the CDR3, the DNA is TGCGCCAGCAGCCTACGGACAGGGATAGACGGGGGGCTGTTTTTT. It yields the protein CASSLRTGIDGGLFF.

This clonotype was found a few times. This chain joins TRBV27 and TRBJ2-1; perhaps TRBD2 as D (5 bases). Per germline, CDR1 MNHEY and CDR2 SMNVEV (reference sequence). V lost 6 bases and J 7 bases, leaving 25 bases between the germline ends. The CDR3 consists of 17 residues. CDR3: CASSSKSGYGYQNEQFF. As DNA, the CDR3 is TGTGCCAGCAGCTCTAAATCGGGATATGGGTATCAGAATGAGCAGTTCTTC.

The chain recombines TRBV19 with TRBJ2-1, with D hard to call. Trimming shortened V by 5 bases and J by 4 bases, and 15 bases separated the two germline ends. Germline lookup yields CDR1 LNHDA and CDR2 SQIVND (reference sequence). The CDR3 loop spans 15 amino acids. The CDR3 reads CASSPLLGPYNEQFF. CDR3 DNA: TGTGCCAGTAGTCCTCTGCTAGGGCCTTACAATGAGCAGTTCTTC.

This clonotype was recorded many times. This rearrangement joins TRBV5-4 to TRBJ1-2, with D possibly matching TRBD1 (5 bases). The V end was cut by 2 bases, the J end by 0 bases, with 14 bases between. Germline CDR1 and CDR2: SGHNT and YYREEE (reference sequence). The CDR3 runs 16 residues. CDR3 sequence reads: CASSFGGSSANYGYTF. CDR3 nucleotides: TGTGCCAGCAGCTTCGGGGGGTCATCAGCTAACTATGGCTACACCTTC. Together with reference TRBV5-4 and TRBJ1-2, the CDR3 gives the full variable domain: ETGVTQSPTHLIKTRGQQVTLRCSSQSGHNTVSWYQQALGQGPQFIFQYYREEENGRGNFPPRFSGLQFPNYSSELNVNALELDDSALYLCASSFGGSSANYGYTFGSGTRLTVV.

This clonotype occurred many times. This chain's CDR3 is CASSLADTNYGYTF. The CDR3 DNA is TGTGCCAGCAGCTTGGCGGACACCAACTATGGCTACACCTTC. The chain recombines TRBV5-8 with TRBJ1-2, with D perhaps matching TRBD1 (5 bases). CDR1 SGHTS and CDR2 YDEGEE come from the germline V gene. This CDR3 spans 14 amino acids. V was clipped by 0 bases and J by 2 bases, with 8 bases between them.

CDR3: CASSPTGSPNSPLHF. In DNA form, the CDR3 reads TGTGCCAGCAGTCCTACGGGGTCCCCCAATTCACCCCTCCACTTT. This chain uses TRBV7-9 with TRBJ1-6; D gene uncertain. Germline V CDR1 and CDR2: SEHNR, FQNEAQ (reference sequence). The length of the CDR3 is 15 residues. V dropped 6 bases and J dropped 7 bases, with 16 bases sitting between them.

V and J are TRBV4-3 and TRBJ1-4; D might be TRBD1 (5 bases). V was shortened by 0 bases and J by 5 bases, with 16 bases between the two germline ends. Germline V gene data show CDR1 as LGHNA and CDR2 as YSLEER. The CDR3 is 17 residues long. CDR3 loop: CASSQDASGPVNEKLFF. The CDR3 bases are TGCGCCAGCAGCCAAGATGCTTCGGGACCGGTGAATGAAAAACTGTTTTTT.

About this clonotype itself: Germline is not matched at one junction end, which may reflect a read error. The genes are TRBV7-9 and TRBJ2-1, with D perhaps matching TRBD2 (7 bases). CDR1 SEHNR and CDR2 FQNEAQ come from the germline V gene (reference sequence). CDR3 length equals 16 residues. CDR3 DNA sequence: TGCGCCAGCAGCCAAGACGCCCGGGGGGCTCTTAACGGGCAGTTCTTC. Its protein is CASSQDARGALNGQFF.

This clonotype was observed at least ten times. The chain carries TRBV6-6 and TRBJ1-1, with 7 bases matching TRBD1. Trimming took 2 bases from V and 2 from J; bases not matched to a gene: 2. The CDR3 sequence is 14 residues long. Per germline, CDR1 MNHNY and CDR2 SVGAGI (reference sequence). CDR3 DNA: TGTGCCAGCAGTTACGGGACAGATAACACTGAAGCTTTCTTT. Protein sequence: CASSYGTDNTEAFF.

In its sample, this clonotype was seen many times. The gene calls are TRBV6-2 or TRBV6-3 and TRBJ2-7; 7 bases match TRBD2. The CDR3 covers 16 residues. In germline, CDR1 is MNHEY, CDR2 SVGEGT. The trim removed 2 bases at V and 0 bases at J, leaving 7 bases unmatched. The CDR3 here is CASSYGRGLSSYEQYF. The CDR3 DNA follows: TGTGCCAGCAGTTACGGGAGGGGCCTAAGCTCCTACGAGCAGTACTTC.

Ten or more counts support this clonotype. The V and J genes are TRBV18 and TRBJ2-1; D assignment may be TRBD1 or TRBD2 (5 bases each). The CDR3 sequence is 16 residues long. Between the trimmed V and J ends, which lost 0 bases and 3 bases, there was a span of 12 bases. The germline V gene has CDR1 KGHSH and CDR2 LQKENI. The CDR3 DNA reads as TGTGCCAGCTCACCACCCCGGGACGGGTACTACAATGAGCAGTTCTTC. Translating it yields CASSPPRDGYYNEQFF.

This clonotype was picked up a small number of times. V gene TRBV11-1 combines with J gene TRBJ2-2, with 9 positions matching TRBD2. CDR1 SGHAT and CDR2 FQDESV come from the germline V gene (reference sequence). J was trimmed by 4 bases and V by 3 bases; bases with no gene match: 12. CDR3 length: 18 residues. The DNA for the CDR3 is TGTGCCAGCAGCTTTCTAGGAGGACTAGCGAGCTTCACCGGGGAGCTGTTTTTT. Its translation: CASSFLGGLASFTGELFF.

J is TRBJ2-3 and V is TRBV24-1; TRBD2 aligns across 12 bases. Germline V gives CDR1 KGHDR, CDR2 SFDVKD. The CDR3 contains 18 residues. J lost 5 bases, V lost 1 base, and 9 bases had no gene match. The CDR3 sequence is CATSDFAVTSGGRDTQYF. In DNA form, the CDR3 reads TGTGCCACCAGTGATTTTGCGGTGACTAGCGGGGGACGAGATACGCAGTATTTT.

This clonotype was recorded many times. The rearrangement uses TRBV7-6 and TRBJ2-1; 9 nucleotides align to TRBD1. Germline lookup yields CDR1 SGHVS and CDR2 FNYEAQ. V shed 4 bases, J shed 6 bases, and the junction held 4 bases outside the gene matches. The CDR3 totals 14 residues. The CDR3 here is CASSYPTGGNEQFF. CDR3 DNA: TGTGCCAGCAGCTACCCGACAGGGGGCAATGAGCAGTTCTTC.

The chain links TRBV6-1 to TRBJ2-5; D perhaps matches TRBD2 (6 bases). Trimming took off 5 bases at V and 5 bases at J, with 18 bases between the two ends. This CDR3 spans 15 amino acids. Germline V gene lookup returns CDR1 MNHNS and CDR2 SASEGT. The CDR3 is CASSLPAGPGETQYF. The CDR3 bases are TGTGCCAGCAGTCTTCCGGCGGGGCCCGGGGAGACCCAGTACTTC.

This clonotype was recorded at least ten times. This chain uses TRBV18 with TRBJ1-2; 8 bases agree with TRBD1. After removal of 4 bases from V and 3 bases from J, the junction contained 7 bases not matched to a gene. Per germline, CDR1 KGHSH and CDR2 LQKENI. CDR3 size: 15 residues. The CDR3 nucleotides are TGTGCCAGCTCACGGAAGGGACAGGTGGACTATGGCTACACCTTC. It is translated as CASSRKGQVDYGYTF.

This clonotype was counted at least ten times. The rearrangement uses TRBV7-2 and TRBJ2-5, with 7 positions matching TRBD1. After removal of 2 bases from V and 1 base from J, the junction contained 7 bases not matched to a gene. The CDR3 has 16 residues. Germline V lookup: CDR1 SGHTA, CDR2 FQGNSA. The chain's CDR3 is CASSLFGAGGQETQYF. Here the CDR3 DNA reads TGTGCCAGCAGCTTATTCGGGGCAGGGGGCCAAGAGACCCAGTACTTC.

This clonotype has more than one count but fewer than ten. This chain links TRBV6-2 or TRBV6-3 with TRBJ1-2; maybe TRBD1 (6 bases). The V and J ends lost 6 bases and 2 bases respectively, with 16 bases between them. Germline V gene lookup returns CDR1 MNHEY and CDR2 SVGEGT. The CDR3 has 15 residues. CDR3 sequence (DNA): TGTGCCAGCAGCCCCCCGACAGGACTCAACTATGGCTACACCTTC. It translates to CASSPPTGLNYGYTF.